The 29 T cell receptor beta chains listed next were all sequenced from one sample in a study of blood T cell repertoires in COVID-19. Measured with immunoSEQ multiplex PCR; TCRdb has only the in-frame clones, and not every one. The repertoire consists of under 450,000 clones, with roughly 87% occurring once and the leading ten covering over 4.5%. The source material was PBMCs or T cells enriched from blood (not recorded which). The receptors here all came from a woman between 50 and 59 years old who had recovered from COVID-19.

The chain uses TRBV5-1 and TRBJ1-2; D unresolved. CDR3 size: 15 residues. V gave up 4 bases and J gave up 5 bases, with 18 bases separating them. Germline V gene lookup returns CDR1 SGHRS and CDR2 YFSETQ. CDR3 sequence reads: CASSLDGGSGYGYTF. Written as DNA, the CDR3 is TGCGCCAGCAGCCTGGACGGCGGATCGGGGTATGGCTACACCTTC.

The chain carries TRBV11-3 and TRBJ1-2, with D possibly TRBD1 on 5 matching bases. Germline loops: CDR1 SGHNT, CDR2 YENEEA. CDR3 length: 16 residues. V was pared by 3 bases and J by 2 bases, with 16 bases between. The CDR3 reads CASSFRGGDPNYGYTF. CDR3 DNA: TGTGCCAGCAGCTTCCGGGGGGGGGACCCCAACTATGGCTACACCTTC.

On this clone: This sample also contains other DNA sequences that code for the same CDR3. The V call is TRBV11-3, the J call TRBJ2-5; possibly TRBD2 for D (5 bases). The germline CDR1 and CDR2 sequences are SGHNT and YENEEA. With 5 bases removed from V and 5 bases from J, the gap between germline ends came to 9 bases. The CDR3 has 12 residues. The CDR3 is CASSLRGETQYF. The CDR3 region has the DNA TGTGCCAGCAGCCTAAGAGGGGAGACCCAGTACTTC.

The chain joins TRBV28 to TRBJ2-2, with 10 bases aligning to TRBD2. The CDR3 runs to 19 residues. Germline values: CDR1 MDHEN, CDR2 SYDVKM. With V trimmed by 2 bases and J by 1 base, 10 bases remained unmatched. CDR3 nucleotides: TGTGCCAGCAGTTTAAGCGGGATAGCGGGAGGCCGGAACACCGGGGAGCTGTTTTTT. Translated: CASSLSGIAGGRNTGELFF.

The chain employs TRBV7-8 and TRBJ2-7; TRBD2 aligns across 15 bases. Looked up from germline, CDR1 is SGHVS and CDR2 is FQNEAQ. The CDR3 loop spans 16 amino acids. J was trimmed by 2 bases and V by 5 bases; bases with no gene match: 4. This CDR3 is CASSAGTSGGTYEQYF. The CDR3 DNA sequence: TGTGCCAGCAGCGCAGGGACTAGCGGGGGGACCTACGAGCAGTACTTC.

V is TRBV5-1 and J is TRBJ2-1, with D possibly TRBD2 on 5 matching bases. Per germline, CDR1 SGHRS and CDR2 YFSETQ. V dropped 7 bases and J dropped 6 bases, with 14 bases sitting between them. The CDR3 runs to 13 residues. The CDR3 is CASWGELVNEQFF. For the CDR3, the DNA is TGCGCCAGCTGGGGTGAACTAGTCAATGAGCAGTTCTTC.

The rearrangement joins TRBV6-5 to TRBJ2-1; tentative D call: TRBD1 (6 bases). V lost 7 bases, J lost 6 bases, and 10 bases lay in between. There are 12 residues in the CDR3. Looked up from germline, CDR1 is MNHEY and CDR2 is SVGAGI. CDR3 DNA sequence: TGTGCCAGCACCAGGGGCGGCAATGAGCAGTTCTTC. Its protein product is CASTRGGNEQFF.

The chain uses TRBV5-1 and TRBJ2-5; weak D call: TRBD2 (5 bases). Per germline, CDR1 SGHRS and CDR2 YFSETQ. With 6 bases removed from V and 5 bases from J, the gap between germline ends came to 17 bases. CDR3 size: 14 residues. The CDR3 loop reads CASNPGLESETQYF. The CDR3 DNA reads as TGCGCCAGCAACCCCGGACTCGAATCCGAGACCCAGTACTTC.

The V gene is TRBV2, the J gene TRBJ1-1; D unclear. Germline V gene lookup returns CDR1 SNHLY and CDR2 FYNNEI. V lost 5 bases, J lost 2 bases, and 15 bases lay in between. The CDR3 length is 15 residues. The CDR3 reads CASSPGLWVNTEAFF. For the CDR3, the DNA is TGTGCCAGCAGTCCTGGGCTGTGGGTCAACACTGAAGCTTTCTTT.

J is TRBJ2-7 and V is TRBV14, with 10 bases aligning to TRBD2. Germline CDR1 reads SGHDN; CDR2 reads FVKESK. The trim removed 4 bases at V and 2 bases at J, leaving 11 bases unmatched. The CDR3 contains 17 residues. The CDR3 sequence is CASSLAEGLAVAYEQYF. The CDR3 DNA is TGTGCCAGCAGCCTAGCGGAAGGACTAGCGGTCGCCTACGAGCAGTACTTC.

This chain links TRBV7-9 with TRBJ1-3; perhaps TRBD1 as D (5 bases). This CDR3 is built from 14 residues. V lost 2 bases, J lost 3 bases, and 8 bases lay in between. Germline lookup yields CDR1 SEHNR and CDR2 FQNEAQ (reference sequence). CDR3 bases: TGTGCCAGCAGCTTACAGGGAGGTGGAAACACCATATATTTT. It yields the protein CASSLQGGGNTIYF.

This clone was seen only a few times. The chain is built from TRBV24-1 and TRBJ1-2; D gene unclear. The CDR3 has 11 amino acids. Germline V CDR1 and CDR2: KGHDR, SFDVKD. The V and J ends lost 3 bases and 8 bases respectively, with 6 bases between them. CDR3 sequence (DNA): TGTGCCACCAGTGATCGGGAGGGCTACACCTTC. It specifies CATSDREGYTF.

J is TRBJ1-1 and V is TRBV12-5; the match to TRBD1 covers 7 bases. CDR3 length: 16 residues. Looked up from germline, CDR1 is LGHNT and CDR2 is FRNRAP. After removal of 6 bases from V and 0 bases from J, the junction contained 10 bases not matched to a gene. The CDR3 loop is CASGTPRTGVNTEAFF. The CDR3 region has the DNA TGTGCTAGTGGCACCCCAAGGACAGGAGTGAACACTGAAGCTTTCTTT.

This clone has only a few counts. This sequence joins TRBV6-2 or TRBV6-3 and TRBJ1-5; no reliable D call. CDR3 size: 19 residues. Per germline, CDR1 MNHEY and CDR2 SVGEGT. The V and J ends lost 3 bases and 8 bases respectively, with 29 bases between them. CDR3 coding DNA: TGTGCCAGCAGTTATCTCCCTGTACTAATCGACGGCGCCCATGAGCCCCAGCATTTT. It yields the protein CASSYLPVLIDGAHEPQHF.

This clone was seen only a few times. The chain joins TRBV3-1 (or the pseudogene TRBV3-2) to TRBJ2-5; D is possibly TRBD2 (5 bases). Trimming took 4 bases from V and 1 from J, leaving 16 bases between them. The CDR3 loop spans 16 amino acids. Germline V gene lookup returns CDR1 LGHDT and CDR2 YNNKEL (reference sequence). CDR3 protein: CASSPTRGVGQETQYF. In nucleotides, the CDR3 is TGTGCCAGCAGCCCCACCCGGGGAGTCGGCCAAGAGACCCAGTACTTC.

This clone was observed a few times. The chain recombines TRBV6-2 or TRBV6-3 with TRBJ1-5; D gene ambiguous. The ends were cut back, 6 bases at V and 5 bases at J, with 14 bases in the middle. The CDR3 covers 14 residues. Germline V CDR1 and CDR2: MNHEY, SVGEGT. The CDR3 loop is CASSDLRVDQPQHF. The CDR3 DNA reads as TGTGCCAGCAGCGATTTGAGGGTCGATCAGCCCCAGCATTTT.

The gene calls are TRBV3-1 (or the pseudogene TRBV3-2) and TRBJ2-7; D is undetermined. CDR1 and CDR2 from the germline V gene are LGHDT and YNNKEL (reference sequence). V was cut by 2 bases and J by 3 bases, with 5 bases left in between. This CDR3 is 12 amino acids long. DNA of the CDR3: TGTGCCAGCAGCCAATCTTACTACGAGCAGTACTTC. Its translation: CASSQSYYEQYF.

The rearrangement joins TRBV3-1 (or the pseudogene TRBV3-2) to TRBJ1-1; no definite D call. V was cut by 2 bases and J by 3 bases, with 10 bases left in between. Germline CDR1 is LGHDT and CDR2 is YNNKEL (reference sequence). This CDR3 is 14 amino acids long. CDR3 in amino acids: CASSQRAVYTEAFF. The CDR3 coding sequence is TGTGCCAGCAGCCAACGAGCGGTGTACACTGAAGCTTTCTTT.

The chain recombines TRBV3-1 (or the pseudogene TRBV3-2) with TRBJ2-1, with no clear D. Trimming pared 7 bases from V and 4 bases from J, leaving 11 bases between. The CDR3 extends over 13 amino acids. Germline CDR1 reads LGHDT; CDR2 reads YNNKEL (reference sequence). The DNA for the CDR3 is TGTGCCAGCATGGCTCTAGATTACAATGAGCAGTTCTTC. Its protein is CASMALDYNEQFF.

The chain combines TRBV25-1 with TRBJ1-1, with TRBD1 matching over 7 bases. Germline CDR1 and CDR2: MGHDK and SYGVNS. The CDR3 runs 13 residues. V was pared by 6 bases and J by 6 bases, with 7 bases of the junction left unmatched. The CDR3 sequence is CASRGLGGPEAFF. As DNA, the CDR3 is TGTGCCAGCAGGGGATTAGGGGGCCCTGAAGCTTTCTTT.

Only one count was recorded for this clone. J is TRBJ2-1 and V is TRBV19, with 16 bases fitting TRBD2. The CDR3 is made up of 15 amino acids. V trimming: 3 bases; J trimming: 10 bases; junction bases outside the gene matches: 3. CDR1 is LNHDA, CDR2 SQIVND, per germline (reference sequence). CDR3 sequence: CASSIPGLAGGEQFF. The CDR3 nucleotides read TGTGCCAGTAGTATCCCGGGACTAGCGGGAGGGGAGCAGTTCTTC.

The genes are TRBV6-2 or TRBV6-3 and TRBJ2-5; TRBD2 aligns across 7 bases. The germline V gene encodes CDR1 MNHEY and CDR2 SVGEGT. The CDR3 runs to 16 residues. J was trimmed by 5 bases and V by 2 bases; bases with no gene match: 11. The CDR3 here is CASSYVGGRAMETQYF. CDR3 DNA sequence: TGTGCCAGCAGTTACGTGGGGGGGAGGGCCATGGAGACCCAGTACTTC.

CDR3 amino acids: CASATLSDRATGELFF. CDR3 DNA sequence: TGCGCCAGCGCAACCCTTTCCGACAGGGCCACCGGGGAGCTGTTTTTT. This sequence joins TRBV5-1 and TRBJ2-2; 7 nucleotides align to TRBD1. CDR3 length: 16 residues. Trimming took 7 bases from V and 4 from J; bases not matched to a gene: 13. Germline-derived CDR1 and CDR2 are SGHRS and YFSETQ.

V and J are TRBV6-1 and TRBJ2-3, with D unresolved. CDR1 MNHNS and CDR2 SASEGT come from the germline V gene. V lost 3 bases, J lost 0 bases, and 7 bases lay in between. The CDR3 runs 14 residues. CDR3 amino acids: CASSDRWSTDTQYF. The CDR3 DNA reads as TGTGCCAGCAGTGACAGGTGGAGCACAGATACGCAGTATTTT.

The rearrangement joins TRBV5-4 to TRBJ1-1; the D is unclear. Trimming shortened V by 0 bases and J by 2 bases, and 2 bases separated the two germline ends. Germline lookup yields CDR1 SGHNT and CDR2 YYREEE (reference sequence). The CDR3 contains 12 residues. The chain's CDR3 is CASSLANTEAFF. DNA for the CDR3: TGTGCCAGCAGCTTGGCTAACACTGAAGCTTTCTTT. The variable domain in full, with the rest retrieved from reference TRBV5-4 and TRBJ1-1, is ETGVTQSPTHLIKTRGQQVTLRCSSQSGHNTVSWYQQALGQGPQFIFQYYREEENGRGNFPPRFSGLQFPNYSSELNVNALELDDSALYLCASSLANTEAFFGQGTRLTVV.

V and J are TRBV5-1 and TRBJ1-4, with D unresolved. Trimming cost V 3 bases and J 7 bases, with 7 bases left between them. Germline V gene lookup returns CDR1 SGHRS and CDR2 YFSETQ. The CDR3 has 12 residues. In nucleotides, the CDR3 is TGCGCCAGCAGCTCAGGTGGTGAAAAACTGTTTTTT. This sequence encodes CASSSGGEKLFF.

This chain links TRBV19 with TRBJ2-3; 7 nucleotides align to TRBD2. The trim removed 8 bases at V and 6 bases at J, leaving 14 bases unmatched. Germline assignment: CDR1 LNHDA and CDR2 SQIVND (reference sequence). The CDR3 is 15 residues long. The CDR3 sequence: CASSVGGGSADTQYF. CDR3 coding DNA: TGTGCCAGTTCCGTGGGCGGCGGGAGTGCGGATACGCAGTATTTT.

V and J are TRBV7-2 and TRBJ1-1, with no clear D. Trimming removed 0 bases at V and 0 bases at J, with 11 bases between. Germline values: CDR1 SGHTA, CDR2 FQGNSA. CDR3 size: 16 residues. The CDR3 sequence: CASSLAAGPLNTEAFF. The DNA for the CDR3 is TGTGCCAGCAGCTTAGCGGCAGGCCCCTTGAACACTGAAGCTTTCTTT.

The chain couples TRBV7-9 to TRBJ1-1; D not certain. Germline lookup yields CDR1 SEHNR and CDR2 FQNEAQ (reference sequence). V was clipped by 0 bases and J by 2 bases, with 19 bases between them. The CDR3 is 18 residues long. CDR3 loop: CASSLAVLGRSINTEAFF. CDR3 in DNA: TGTGCCAGCAGCTTAGCGGTTTTAGGGAGGAGCATAAACACTGAAGCTTTCTTT.